This T cell receptor (beta chain) was sequenced during a study of CD8+ T cells in alopecia areata. About the study: Female roughly 6-10-week-old C3H/HeJ recipients received skin from approximately 6-13-month-old C3H/HeJ graft donors with spontaneous alopecia.

Overall study findings and caveats: Compared with mice, patients displayed less clear TCR sharing, possibly for HLA-related reasons. Scalp data also include sequences from resident alphabeta T cells of normal skin. It was lesional scalp, especially alopecia totalis/universalis, that showed higher clonality than normal scalp.

This CDR3 comprises 15 residues. Germline lookup yields CDR1 NSQYPW and CDR2 LRSPGD (reference sequence). V lost 0 bases and J lost 5; bases outside the gene matches: 2. On the basis of CD4, CD8alpha, NKG2D, NKG2ACE and other markers, pooled cutaneous lymph node cells were sorted. In this sample, this clone turned up a few times. The antigen is not known. Genes here carry mouse names. With the read ending 4 residues before the CDR3 end, the germline J gene is used to fill in that end. Extraction of RNA preceded its reverse transcription into cDNA, which served as the sequencing template. Sequencing was performed with immunoSEQ multiplex PCR; in TCRdb, only in-frame clones are kept and a portion is missing. This sample carries 250,000 or so clones, none of them present only once.

This receptor was taken from a C3H/HeJ mouse with alopecia areata. The strain's MHC: H2-k. J is TRBJ2-1 and V is TRBV1; 9 bases match TRBD2. Input material: CD4+ T cells sorted from a lymph node. The CDR3 loop is CTCSADGGANAEQFF. The sequenced part of the CDR3 DNA is TGCACCTGCAGTGCAGATGGGGGGGCGAATGCT.